The 11 T cell receptor beta chains listed next were all sequenced from one sample in a study of shared clonotypes between healthy human individuals. Some clones are missing from TCRdb's copy, which holds only in-frame ones; the method was immunoSEQ multiplex PCR. In the table there are about 820,000 clones, around 93% of which are singletons. CD45RO-negative, CCR7-positively selected cells formed the naive CD8 fraction, excluding terminally differentiated effector memory CD45RA+ cells. Material for sequencing was naive CD8+ T cells sorted from blood. The receptors originated from a man aged 25 to 45 in good health.

V and J are TRBV5-1 and TRBJ1-2; D gene ambiguous. This CDR3 spans 14 amino acids. Looked up from germline, CDR1 is SGHRS and CDR2 is YFSETQ. V was pared by 3 bases and J by 0 bases, with 9 bases between. CDR3 amino acids: CASSSRAPNYGYTF. The CDR3 coding sequence is TGCGCCAGCAGCTCCAGAGCTCCTAACTATGGCTACACCTTC.

Concerning this clone itself: In the same sample, other DNA sequences code for this CDR3. The V and J genes are TRBV27 and TRBJ2-7, with TRBD1 matching over 9 bases. The germline V gene encodes CDR1 MNHEY and CDR2 SMNVEV (reference sequence). V was clipped by 6 bases and J by 3 bases; unmatched bases: 3. The length of the CDR3 is 13 residues. CDR3 amino acids: CASSPGQGYEQYF. The CDR3 DNA is TGTGCCAGCAGCCCGGGACAGGGCTACGAGCAGTACTTC.

J is TRBJ2-7 and V is TRBV11-2; no reliable D call. The CDR3 spans 13 residues. Deletions cut 1 base from V and 6 bases from J, with 10 bases between. Germline CDR1 and CDR2: SGHAT and FQNNGV. CDR3 region: CASSLGTESEQYF. The CDR3 DNA follows: TGTGCCAGCAGCTTAGGGACCGAGAGCGAGCAGTACTTC.

The genes are TRBV6-1 and TRBJ2-7, with TRBD1 matching over 7 bases. The CDR3 length is 16 residues. After removal of 6 bases from V and 0 bases from J, the junction contained 11 bases not matched to a gene. Germline V gene data show CDR1 as MNHNS and CDR2 as SASEGT. CDR3 DNA: TGTGCCAGCAGGGAATTAGTGGACAGGAGCTCCTACGAGCAGTACTTC. Translating it yields CASRELVDRSSYEQYF.

This CDR3 is CASSYGTSGASYEQYF. The CDR3 coding sequence is TGTGCCAGCAGTTACGGGACTAGCGGGGCCTCCTACGAGCAGTACTTC. This sequence joins TRBV6-5 and TRBJ2-7; TRBD2 matches at 13 bases. The V gene's germline CDR1 is MNHEY and CDR2 SVGAGI. V shed 2 bases, J shed 0 bases, and the junction held 1 base outside the gene matches. This CDR3 has 16 amino acids.

The V call is TRBV29-1, the J call TRBJ2-5, with D unresolved. This CDR3 is built from 12 residues. Germline CDR1 reads SQVTM; CDR2 reads ANQGSEA. Trimming pared 0 bases from V and 3 bases from J, leaving 5 bases between. Here the CDR3 reads CSVEDWEETQYF. CDR3 in DNA: TGCAGCGTTGAAGATTGGGAAGAGACCCAGTACTTC.

This clone was detected only once. The chain recombines TRBV5-6 with TRBJ1-4; TRBD1 aligns across 8 bases. V shed 4 bases and J 7 bases; nucleotides not matched to a gene: 6. CDR1 and CDR2 (germline): SGHDT, YYEEEE. CDR3 length equals 14 residues. The CDR3 nucleotides read TGTGCCAGCAGCGTCGACAGGGGAGGTGAAAAACTGTTTTTT. It encodes CASSVDRGGEKLFF.

The chain employs TRBV28 and TRBJ1-2, with 7 bases aligning to TRBD1. Germline V CDR1 and CDR2: MDHEN, SYDVKM. Trimming removed 5 bases from V and 0 bases from J; junction bases left unmatched: 6. CDR3 size: 15 residues. The DNA for the CDR3 is TGTGCCAGCAGTCTCAGGACAGGTGCTAACTATGGCTACACCTTC. This encodes CASSLRTGANYGYTF.

This rearrangement joins TRBV4-1 to TRBJ2-1, with 12 bases matching TRBD2. This CDR3 has 15 amino acids. V was clipped by 2 bases and J by 13 bases; unmatched bases: 9. The germline gives CDR1 MGHRA, CDR2 YSYEKL. CDR3 loop: CASSQSAGLAGLQFF. Here the CDR3 DNA reads TGCGCCAGCAGCCAATCCGCGGGACTAGCGGGTTTACAGTTCTTC.

This chain links TRBV7-9 with TRBJ2-7, with 10 nucleotides matching TRBD2. The ends lost 1 base at V and 4 bases at J; junction bases unmatched: 16. In germline, CDR1 is SEHNR, CDR2 FQNEAQ (reference sequence). CDR3 length: 19 residues. CDR3 sequence: CASSLGQVLAGVLSYEQYF. Written as DNA, the CDR3 is TGTGCCAGCAGCTTAGGCCAGGTGCTAGCGGGAGTTCTCTCTTACGAGCAGTACTTC.

This chain links TRBV30 with TRBJ1-5; 9 bases agree with TRBD1. Germline values: CDR1 GTSNPN, CDR2 SVGIG (reference sequence). This CDR3 has 13 residues. V was pared by 5 bases and J by 3 bases, with 2 bases of the junction left unmatched. The CDR3 loop is CAWGTGTNQPQHF. DNA for the CDR3: TGTGCCTGGGGGACAGGGACCAATCAGCCCCAGCATTTT.